The table lists the clone carrying this T cell receptor (beta chain) with many counts. Its antigen is undetermined. This record belongs to a study of T-cell reconstitution after alpha-beta-depleted transplantation in children. Study results and limitations: Alpha-beta T cells present about two months after transplant were reported to originate from several hundred expanded graft clones. TCRbeta diversity was high at day 60 in some patients (a result of surviving recipient T cells and thymic progenitors).

For TCRbeta, the library was prepared with unique molecular identifiers. TCRdb re-analysed the PCR reads in MiXCR, keeping a single row per CDR3 protein. The table lists around 670,000 distinct CDR3 sequences, 13% of them singletons. Germline lookup yields CDR1 SQVTM and CDR2 ANQGSEA. The ends were cut back, 5 bases at V and 2 bases at J, with 10 bases in the middle. The CDR3 is 12 amino acids. V and J are TRBV29-1 and TRBJ2-7; TRBD1 might be the D (6 bases). The sequenced sample was PBMCs, obtained before TCRalphabeta/CD19-depleted stem cell transplant. The clonotype comes from a girl aged 2-10 years with congenital amegakaryocytic thrombocytopenia, due to receive a stem cell transplant. The CDR3 region has the DNA TGCAGCGTTAACCAGGGGACCTACGAGCAGTACTTC. Translated: CSVNQGTYEQYF.